This is a list of T cell receptor beta chains from one sample in a study of T cells in Graves' hyperthyroidism and ophthalmopathy. TCRdb reprocessed the multiplex PCR reads with MiXCR, giving one entry per CDR3 protein. The table includes under 250,000 distinct CDR3 sequences, roughly a quarter detected once. The sample was blood. The source of these receptors is a woman aged 40 to 50 with Graves' ophthalmopathy. The CDR3 runs from the conserved cysteine through the conserved F or W. The D gene is left open where the match is weak. Only some rows state a clone size, as once, few, many or a class for expanded clones.

v_gene: TRBV25-1; d_gene: TRBD1; j_gene: TRBJ1-5; abundance: -; len: 15; CDR3aa: CASSVGDREIQPQHF; CDR3nt: TGTGCCAGCAGTGTAGGGGACAGGGAAATTCAGCCCCAGCATTTT
v_gene: TRBV28; d_gene: -; j_gene: TRBJ2-2; abundance: many; len: 10; CDR3aa: CARQGGELFF; CDR3nt: TGTGCCAGACAGGGAGGGGAGCTGTTTTTT
v_gene: TRBV6-5; d_gene: -; j_gene: TRBJ2-7; abundance: -; len: 16; CDR3aa: CASSYDSRGTYYEQYF; CDR3nt: TGTGCCAGCAGTTATGACTCAAGGGGTACATACTACGAGCAGTACTTC
v_gene: TRBV6-1; d_gene: -; j_gene: TRBJ2-5; abundance: -; len: 11; CDR3aa: CASKYGETQYF; CDR3nt: TGTGCCAGCAAGTACGGGGAGACCCAGTACTTC
v_gene: TRBV11-2; d_gene: TRBD1; j_gene: TRBJ1-1; abundance: many; len: 16; CDR3aa: CASSFLGQGTNTEAFF; CDR3nt: TGTGCCAGCAGCTTTCTTGGACAGGGGACGAACACTGAAGCTTTCTTT
v_gene: TRBV28; d_gene: -; j_gene: TRBJ2-7; abundance: medium-sized; len: 13; CDR3aa: CASSLGHPYEQYF; CDR3nt: TGTGCCAGCAGTTTGGGACACCCTTACGAGCAGTACTTC
v_gene: TRBV6-1; d_gene: -; j_gene: TRBJ1-1; abundance: -; len: 13; CDR3aa: CASSEEQGWEAFF; CDR3nt: TGTGCCAGCAGTGAGGAACAGGGATGGGAAGCTTTCTTT
v_gene: TRBV7-2; d_gene: TRBD2; j_gene: TRBJ2-7; abundance: many; len: 14; CDR3aa: CASSTQRDTYEQYF; CDR3nt: TGTGCCAGCAGTACCCAGCGGGATACTTACGAGCAGTACTTC
v_gene: TRBV7-9; d_gene: -; j_gene: TRBJ1-2; abundance: many; len: 13; CDR3aa: CASSLVSPYGYTF; CDR3nt: TGTGCCAGCAGCTTAGTGAGCCCCTACGGCTACACCTTC
v_gene: TRBV15; d_gene: -; j_gene: TRBJ1-5; abundance: -; len: 13; CDR3aa: CAVRDSGNQPQHF; CDR3nt: TGTGCCGTTCGGGACTCAGGAAATCAGCCCCAGCATTTT
v_gene: TRBV11-2; d_gene: -; j_gene: TRBJ2-2; abundance: many; len: 12; CDR3aa: CASSLAYGELFF; CDR3nt: TGTGCCAGCAGCTTAGCGTACGGGGAGCTGTTTTTT
v_gene: TRBV25-1; d_gene: TRBD1; j_gene: TRBJ2-7; abundance: many; len: 13; CDR3aa: CASTGTEYYEQYF; CDR3nt: TGTGCCAGCACGGGGACAGAATACTACGAGCAGTACTTC
v_gene: TRBV28; d_gene: -; j_gene: TRBJ1-3; abundance: many; len: 15; CDR3aa: CASSLRLQGSNTIYF; CDR3nt: TGTGCCAGCAGTTTGCGCCTACAGGGATCAAACACCATATATTTT
v_gene: TRBV5-6; d_gene: TRBD1; j_gene: TRBJ2-7; abundance: many; len: 14; CDR3aa: CASSLAGTGYEQYF; CDR3nt: TGTGCCAGCAGCTTGGCTGGGACAGGCTACGAGCAGTACTTC
v_gene: TRBV10-3; d_gene: TRBD1; j_gene: TRBJ2-2; abundance: few; len: 14; CDR3aa: CAVKQGTDTGELFF; CDR3nt: TGTGCCGTCAAACAGGGGACCGACACCGGGGAGCTGTTTTTT
v_gene: TRBV6-1; d_gene: -; j_gene: TRBJ1-3; abundance: -; len: 16; CDR3aa: CASTETGVNSGNTISF; CDR3nt: TGTGCCAGCACCGAAACCGGCGTGAACTCTGGAAACACCATATCTTTT
v_gene: TRBV19; d_gene: -; j_gene: TRBJ1-5; abundance: many; len: 13; CDR3aa: CASSITDRQPQHF; CDR3nt: TGTGCCAGTAGTATTACCGATCGACAGCCCCAGCATTTT
v_gene: TRBV7-2; d_gene: TRBD1; j_gene: TRBJ1-3; abundance: many; len: 14; CDR3aa: CASRGTGSMSTIYF; CDR3nt: TGTGCCAGCAGGGGGACAGGGTCCATGAGCACCATATATTTT
v_gene: TRBV4-1; d_gene: -; j_gene: TRBJ1-5; abundance: few; len: 14; CDR3aa: CASSQEWGGQPQHF; CDR3nt: TGCGCCAGCAGCCAAGAGTGGGGGGGTCAGCCCCAGCATTTT
v_gene: TRBV11-1; d_gene: TRBD2; j_gene: TRBJ2-4; abundance: -; len: 18; CDR3aa: CASSYGLAGLGTKNIQYF; CDR3nt: TGCGCCAGCAGCTACGGGCTAGCGGGACTTGGAACCAAAAACATTCAGTACTTC
v_gene: TRBV30; d_gene: -; j_gene: TRBJ2-7; abundance: many; len: 16; CDR3aa: CAWSVPRKVGRYEQYF; CDR3nt: TGTGCCTGGAGTGTACCCCGGAAGGTGGGAAGGTACGAGCAGTACTTC
v_gene: TRBV6-1; d_gene: TRBD1; j_gene: TRBJ2-7; abundance: few; len: 15; CDR3aa: CASSDGTEYSYEQYF; CDR3nt: TGTGCCAGCAGCGATGGGACAGAGTACTCCTACGAGCAGTACTTC